The sequence of this T cell receptor (beta chain) was determined in a study of blood T cell repertoires in COVID-19. About the study: The study drew acute and convalescent COVID-19 samples from the United States, Italy and Spain. PBMCs, B-cell-depleted T cells, or T cells provided the cDNA or gDNA that made up the material.

In the original processing: Reference gene primer amplification gave estimated nucleated cell counts. TCRdb's copy holds only in-frame clones and misses some; the assay was immunoSEQ multiplex PCR. D and trimming come from the DNA, and the V and J calls and clone size come from that table. The sample shows 200,000 or so clones, just over 85% of them seen only once. Trimming removed 7 bases from V and 4 bases from J, with 19 bases in between. Germline V gene sequence: CDR1 SQVTM, CDR2 ANQGSEA. This CDR3 contains 14 residues. The V gene is TRBV29-1, the J gene TRBJ2-5; a possible D gene is TRBD1 (6 bases). This receptor was taken from a man at least 80 years old with acute or convalescent COVID-19. Sequencing input: peripheral blood. The CDR3 bases are TGCAGCGCCGCGTGGGACACCTCGGGAGAGACCCAGTACTTC. It translates to CSAAWDTSGETQYF. Looking up the rest from reference TRBV29-1 and TRBJ2-5 gives the full variable domain: SAVISQKPSRDICQRGTSLTIQCQVDSQVTMMFWYRQQPGQSLTLIATANQGSEATYESGFVIDKFPISRPNLTFSTLTVSNMSPEDSSIYLCSAAWDTSGETQYFGPGTRLLVL.